Listed below are T cell receptor beta chains from one sample, sequenced in a study of cytomegalovirus exposure and HLA in healthy donors. Repertoires were generated with immunoSEQ multiplex PCR, while TCRdb's copy carries only in-frame clones and drops some. The sample consists of 100,000 to 150,000 clones, around 84% of them appearing once. The sample was PBMCs. The receptors were gathered from a woman between 40 and 50 years old in good health and CMV-seronegative. The CDR3 runs from the conserved cysteine through the conserved F or W. Each record gives: clone size, D gene, J gene, CDR3 length, V gene, CDR3 DNA, CDR3 protein. D genes are given only for firm matches. Clone size is shown for a subset of rows, as once, few, many or a class of expanded clone.

NA | TRBD1 | TRBJ1-1 | 12 | TRBV2 | TGTGCCAGCGCCGGGACAGACGTCGGAGCTTTCTTT | CASAGTDVGAFF
NA | NA | TRBJ2-7 | 10 | TRBV28 | TGTGCCAGCAGTTCCCGGGAGCAGTACTTC | CASSSREQYF
once | NA | TRBJ2-4 | 18 | TRBV10-3 | TGTGCCATCAGTGAGAGCTTATCTAGAGGGCTGACCACAGCAATTCAGTACTTC | CAISESLSRGLTTAIQYF
NA | TRBD2 | TRBJ2-2 | 15 | TRBV27 | TGTGCCAGCAGGCCCGCCGGGGGGAGCACCGGGGAGCTGTTTTTT | CASRPAGGSTGELFF
NA | NA | TRBJ1-1 | 14 | TRBV11-2 | TGTGCCAGCAGCTACGGCCAGGGGAACACTGAAGCTTTCTTT | CASSYGQGNTEAFF
NA | NA | TRBJ1-1 | 15 | TRBV27 | TGTGCCAGCAGGCCCCGAATTGGCACGAACACTGAAGCTTTCTTT | CASRPRIGTNTEAFF
NA | TRBD2 | TRBJ2-1 | 16 | TRBV29-1 | TGCAGCGCAAGCCTCGGACTAGCGGGTCTGGGCAATGAGCAGTTCTTC | CSASLGLAGLGNEQFF
few | TRBD2 | TRBJ2-3 | 14 | TRBV5-4 | TGTGCCAGCAGCTTAGCGGGAGCGGGAGATACGCAGTATTTT | CASSLAGAGDTQYF
NA | TRBD2 | TRBJ2-1 | 16 | TRBV7-6 | TGTGCCAGCAGCTTAGCGCTACTAGCGACCTACAATGAGCAGTTCTTC | CASSLALLATYNEQFF
NA | NA | TRBJ2-6 | 17 | TRBV28 | TGTGCCAGCAGTTCGCCGACACGGAGCTCTGGGGCCAACGGCCTGACTTTC | CASSSPTRSSGANGLTF
NA | TRBD1 | TRBJ2-1 | 12 | TRBV11-3 | TGTGCCAGCGACGGACAGGGAAATGAGCAGTTCTTC | CASDGQGNEQFF
NA | NA | TRBJ2-5 | 10 | TRBV20-1 | TGCAGCGCGGCAAGAGAGACCCAGTACTTC | CSAARETQYF
NA | TRBD2 | TRBJ2-1 | 13 | TRBV7-9 | TGTGCCAGCAGCTTTACTAGCGGGGGGGATCAGTTCTTC | CASSFTSGGDQFF
NA | TRBD1 | TRBJ1-2 | 17 | TRBV28 | TGTGCCAGCAGGGATAGGACAGGGGGCACTGGCGGCTATGGCTACACCTTC | CASRDRTGGTGGYGYTF
NA | NA | TRBJ2-3 | 13 | TRBV25-1 | TGTGCCAGCAGTCCCTACGAGACAGATACGCAGTATTTT | CASSPYETDTQYF
few | NA | TRBJ1-5 | 15 | TRBV19 | TGTGCCAGTAGATTATTGGCAGGGAAGGGACAGCCCCAGCATTTT | CASRLLAGKGQPQHF
NA | TRBD2 | TRBJ2-3 | 15 | TRBV7-6 | TGTGCCAGCAGCTCGGGACTAGCGGATACAGATACGCAGTATTTT | CASSSGLADTDTQYF
NA | NA | TRBJ2-7 | 14 | TRBV5-1 | TGCGCCAGCAGCTTGGCCTCGGGTAGCTACGAGCAGTACTTC | CASSLASGSYEQYF
NA | TRBD2 | TRBJ2-5 | 16 | TRBV29-1 | TGCAGCGTTGAAGATCGCCCCGTAGCGGGTCCGAGGACCCAGTACTTC | CSVEDRPVAGPRTQYF
NA | TRBD1 | TRBJ1-2 | 14 | TRBV11-2 | TGTGCCAGCAGCCCGATCAGGGGGCCCGGTGGCTACACCTTC | CASSPIRGPGGYTF
once | NA | TRBJ1-1 | 12 | TRBV7-2 | TGTGCCAGCAGCTTAGTGGCAGGGGAAGCTTTCTTT | CASSLVAGEAFF
NA | TRBD2 | TRBJ2-7 | 16 | TRBV27 | TGTGCCAGCAGTCGAGCCGGGACTAGCGGCCACTACGAGCAGTACTTC | CASSRAGTSGHYEQYF
few | TRBD2 | TRBJ2-5 | 15 | TRBV7-2 | TGTGCCAGCAGCCCCTCTAGCGGGAGTCGAAAGACCCAGTACTTC | CASSPSSGSRKTQYF
once | TRBD2 | TRBJ2-1 | 16 | TRBV11-2 | TGTGCCAGCAGCTTAGTTCTAGCGGGAGGGCGCAATGAGCAGTTCTTC | CASSLVLAGGRNEQFF
NA | NA | TRBJ1-5 | 14 | TRBV2 | TGTGCCAGCGGGGCCTCGTCTAAGAATCAGCCCCAGCATTTT | CASGASSKNQPQHF
few | TRBD1 | TRBJ2-3 | 17 | TRBV18 | TGTGCCAGCTCGAACTACATGGACAGGGGGGCCACAGATACGCAGTATTTT | CASSNYMDRGATDTQYF
NA | NA | TRBJ2-5 | 14 | TRBV9 | TGTGCCAGCAGCGTATCCGGTAACCAAGAGACCCAGTACTTC | CASSVSGNQETQYF
NA | NA | TRBJ1-1 | 15 | TRBV11-3 | TGTGCCAGCTCCATTGATTCGGACAGAGGGACTGAAGCTTTCTTT | CASSIDSDRGTEAFF
NA | NA | TRBJ2-5 | 15 | TRBV28 | TGTGCCAGCAGTTTAGAAGGGGGTGGAAGAGAGACCCAGTACTTC | CASSLEGGGRETQYF
NA | NA | TRBJ1-3 | 15 | TRBV9 | TGTGCCAGCAGCCTGGGGAGCGGGGGAGGAAACACCATATATTTT | CASSLGSGGGNTIYF
NA | NA | TRBJ2-7 | 18 | TRBV7-9 | TGTGCCAGCAGGCCGTTCTTTGGGACTCAGGATACGACCTACGAGCAGTACTTC | CASRPFFGTQDTTYEQYF
NA | NA | TRBJ2-5 | 15 | TRBV7-9 | TGTGCCAGCAGCTTACGTACAGGGTTTCAAGAGACCCAGTACTTC | CASSLRTGFQETQYF
NA | NA | TRBJ2-1 | 15 | TRBV9 | TGTGCCAGCAGCGTAGATGGGGACTTCTACAATGAGCAGTTCTTC | CASSVDGDFYNEQFF
NA | TRBD2 | TRBJ2-2 | 18 | TRBV7-2 | TGTGCCAGCAGCCTACCGGGACTAGCGGGACGTGGCACCGGGGAGCTGTTTTTT | CASSLPGLAGRGTGELFF
NA | TRBD2 | TRBJ2-5 | 16 | TRBV19 | TGTGCCAGTTGGGTTAGGACTAGCGGGAGTCAGGAGACCCAGTACTTC | CASWVRTSGSQETQYF
NA | TRBD2 | TRBJ2-1 | 18 | TRBV27 | TGTGCCAGCAGTTCGCTCCCCGGGACTAGCGGGATCTACAATGAGCAGTTCTTC | CASSSLPGTSGIYNEQFF
few | NA | TRBJ1-5 | 12 | TRBV2 | TGTGCCAGCTCTCTCGGGGAACAGCCCCAGCATTTT | CASSLGEQPQHF
NA | NA | TRBJ1-1 | 16 | TRBV18 | TGTGCCAGCTCACTAATCTTAGGGGATGCGAACACTGAAGCTTTCTTT | CASSLILGDANTEAFF
NA | NA | TRBJ1-2 | 13 | TRBV28 | TGTGCCAGCAGTTTCGACAGCTACTATGGCTACACCTTC | CASSFDSYYGYTF
once | NA | TRBJ2-7 | 14 | TRBV9 | TGTGCCAGCAGCCCGGGGGAAGGGGTGTACGAGCAGTACTTC | CASSPGEGVYEQYF
few | NA | TRBJ2-7 | 13 | TRBV28 | TGTGCCAGCAGTTTAATGGGCAGTTACGAGCAGTACTTC | CASSLMGSYEQYF
few | NA | TRBJ2-7 | 14 | TRBV15 | TGTGCCACCAGCAGTGACAGGAGCTCCTACGAGCAGTACTTC | CATSSDRSSYEQYF
few | TRBD2 | TRBJ2-1 | 15 | TRBV27 | TGTGCCAGCAGTCCGATGGGCGGGAGGGTAACTGAGCAGTTCTTC | CASSPMGGRVTEQFF
NA | TRBD2 | TRBJ2-5 | 13 | TRBV9 | TGTGCCAGCAGCGGGACTAGACAAGAGACCCAGTACTTC | CASSGTRQETQYF
NA | TRBD1 | TRBJ1-1 | 15 | TRBV28 | TGTGCCAGCAGTGCCCGGACAGGAGTGAACACTGAAGCTTTCTTT | CASSARTGVNTEAFF
NA | TRBD1 | TRBJ2-5 | 13 | TRBV7-2 | TGTGCCAGCAGCTTATACAGGGGGGAGACCCAGTACTTC | CASSLYRGETQYF
NA | TRBD2 | TRBJ2-1 | 15 | TRBV29-1 | TGCAGCGTTGTAAGGTTGGCGGGAGCAAACAATGAGCAGTTCTTC | CSVVRLAGANNEQFF
NA | TRBD2 | TRBJ2-2 | 14 | TRBV7-9 | TGTGCCAGCAACCACGCGGGAGGAACCGGGGAGCTGTTTTTT | CASNHAGGTGELFF
NA | TRBD2 | TRBJ2-1 | 14 | TRBV9 | TGTGCCAGCAGCGTAGGCGGGATAGCGGGAGAGCAGTTCTTC | CASSVGGIAGEQFF
NA | TRBD1 | TRBJ1-4 | 13 | TRBV28 | TGTGCCAGCATGGGACAGAGTAATGAAAAACTGTTTTTT | CASMGQSNEKLFF
NA | NA | TRBJ2-6 | 18 | TRBV7-3 | TGTGCCAGCAGCTTAATGGGCGGGGCCGTGTATGGGGCCAACGGCCTGACTTTC | CASSLMGGAVYGANGLTF
NA | NA | TRBJ1-1 | 14 | TRBV15 | TGTGCCACCAGCAGAGATCCCATGAACACTGAAGCTTTCTTT | CATSRDPMNTEAFF
NA | TRBD1 | TRBJ2-5 | 15 | TRBV10-3 | TGTGCCACCAGACAGGGGACAGGGGGCTCCGAGACCCAGTACTTC | CATRQGTGGSETQYF
NA | NA | TRBJ1-6 | 15 | TRBV5-6 | TGTGCCAGCAGCCTCCGACAGTCCTATAATTCACCCCTCCACTTT | CASSLRQSYNSPLHF